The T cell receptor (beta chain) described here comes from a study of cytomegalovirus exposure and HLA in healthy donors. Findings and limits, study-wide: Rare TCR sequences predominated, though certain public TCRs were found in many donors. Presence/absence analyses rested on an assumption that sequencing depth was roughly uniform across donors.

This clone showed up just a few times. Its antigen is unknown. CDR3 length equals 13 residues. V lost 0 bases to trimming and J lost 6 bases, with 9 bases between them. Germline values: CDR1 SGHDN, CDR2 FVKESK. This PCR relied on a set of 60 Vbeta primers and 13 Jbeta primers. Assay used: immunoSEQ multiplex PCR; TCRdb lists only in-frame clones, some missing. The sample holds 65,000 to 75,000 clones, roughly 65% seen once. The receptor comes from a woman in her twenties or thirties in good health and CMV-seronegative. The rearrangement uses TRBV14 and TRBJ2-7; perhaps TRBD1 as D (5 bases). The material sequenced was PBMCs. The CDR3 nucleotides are TGTGCCAGCAGCCAAGATAGGGGCCGCGAGCAGTACTTC. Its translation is CASSQDRGREQYF.